This T cell receptor (beta chain) was recovered during a study of patients and donors after allogeneic stem cell transplantation. TCRdb processed the RT-PCR reads anew with MiXCR; each CDR3 protein has one entry. The top ten hold 5.5% to 6.5% of the sample, which has some 880,000 distinct CDR3 sequences, approximately 18% seen once. Trimming shortened V by 5 bases and J by 1 base, and 21 bases separated the two germline ends. CDR3 size: 19 residues. The germline V gene has CDR1 LGHNA and CDR2 YSLEER. The V gene is TRBV4-3, the J gene TRBJ2-6, with D unclear. Sample: blood, either unsorted or a sorted T cell fraction (not recorded which). This TCR derives from a human donor who was either an allogeneic HSCT recipient or a stem cell or donor lymphocyte infusion donor (not recorded which). It is not recorded whose cells these are; they may come from a transplant donor. In DNA, the CDR3 is TGCGCCAGCAGCGAACGTCGGAGCTTGCCCGTTTCTGGGGCCAACGTCCTGACTTTC. It is translated as CASSERRSLPVSGANVLTF.